These T cell receptor beta chains were read from a single sample in a study of OX40 agonist ivuxolimab in advanced cancers. Libraries were prepared by immunoSEQ multiplex PCR; TCRdb keeps only in-frame clonotypes and omits some of them. In the table there are about 34,000 clones, more than 60% of which are singletons. The input for sequencing was CD4+ or CD8+ T cells sorted from blood, taken in a trial of the OX40 agonist ivuxolimab. The receptors derive from an adult with an advanced solid tumor such as melanoma, head and neck, liver or kidney cancer. CDR3s include the opening cysteine and the closing phenylalanine or tryptophan. D genes are given only for firm matches. The listing skips clone size in some rows; elsewhere it reads once, few, many or a size class.

v_call: TRBV7-3; d_call: NA; j_call: TRBJ1-1; clone_size: NA; cdr3_nt: TGTGCCAGCAGCTTACTGGGACGGGGCACTGAAGCTTTCTTT; cdr3_aa: CASSLLGRGTEAFF
v_call: TRBV29-1; d_call: NA; j_call: TRBJ2-7; clone_size: few; cdr3_nt: TGCAGCGTTGAAGATCAGACGGACGAGACCTACGAGCAGTACTTC; cdr3_aa: CSVEDQTDETYEQYF
v_call: TRBV7-9; d_call: TRBD2; j_call: TRBJ2-1; clone_size: NA; cdr3_nt: TGTGCCAGCAGCTTAGTTAGCGGGGGCAACAATGAGCAGTTCTTC; cdr3_aa: CASSLVSGGNNEQFF
v_call: TRBV9; d_call: TRBD1; j_call: TRBJ2-7; clone_size: once; cdr3_nt: TGTGCCAGCAGCGTCGGACAGGGGTTGGCCGAGCAGTACTTC; cdr3_aa: CASSVGQGLAEQYF
v_call: TRBV6-1; d_call: NA; j_call: TRBJ1-5; clone_size: NA; cdr3_nt: TGTGCCAGCAGTAGGACAGATAGCAATCAGCCCCAGCATTTT; cdr3_aa: CASSRTDSNQPQHF
v_call: TRBV15; d_call: TRBD2; j_call: TRBJ2-2; clone_size: NA; cdr3_nt: TGTGCCACCAGCAGAGCCCCGGCAGCGGGGTACACCGGGGAGCTGTTTTTT; cdr3_aa: CATSRAPAAGYTGELFF
v_call: TRBV30; d_call: NA; j_call: TRBJ1-2; clone_size: NA; cdr3_nt: TGTGCCTGGAGTGGAGGGGGAAGAGACTACACCTTC; cdr3_aa: CAWSGGGRDYTF
v_call: TRBV30; d_call: NA; j_call: TRBJ2-5; clone_size: NA; cdr3_nt: TGTGCCTGGACCCCGCGGCAGGCAGCACAAGAGACCCAGTACTTC; cdr3_aa: CAWTPRQAAQETQYF
v_call: TRBV4-1; d_call: NA; j_call: TRBJ2-5; clone_size: NA; cdr3_nt: TGCGCCAGCAGCCAAGCCGGGGAGAAAAAAGAGACCCAGTACTTC; cdr3_aa: CASSQAGEKKETQYF
v_call: TRBV15; d_call: NA; j_call: TRBJ2-5; clone_size: NA; cdr3_nt: TGTGCCACCAGCACCTCCCGGGCAACACAAGAGACCCAGTACTTC; cdr3_aa: CATSTSRATQETQYF
v_call: TRBV9; d_call: NA; j_call: TRBJ1-2; clone_size: once; cdr3_nt: TGTGCCAGCAGCGTAGGAGGGTCGTACGGCTACACCTTC; cdr3_aa: CASSVGGSYGYTF
v_call: TRBV7-8; d_call: NA; j_call: TRBJ2-3; clone_size: NA; cdr3_nt: TGTGCCAGCAGAATCCCGGGGTACACAGATACGCAGTATTTT; cdr3_aa: CASRIPGYTDTQYF
v_call: TRBV5-6; d_call: NA; j_call: TRBJ2-2; clone_size: once; cdr3_nt: TGTGCCAGCAGCTTGGGACAGGTGAACACCGGGGAGCTGTTTTTT; cdr3_aa: CASSLGQVNTGELFF
v_call: TRBV4-1; d_call: TRBD2; j_call: TRBJ2-3; clone_size: once; cdr3_nt: TGCGCCAGCAGTCCGGGACTAGCGTTCGCAGATACGCAGTATTTT; cdr3_aa: CASSPGLAFADTQYF
v_call: TRBV11-2; d_call: TRBD2; j_call: TRBJ2-1; clone_size: NA; cdr3_nt: TGTGCCAGCAGCTCCGGACTAGCGGGGTTTAATGAGCAGTTCTTC; cdr3_aa: CASSSGLAGFNEQFF
v_call: TRBV5-4; d_call: TRBD2; j_call: TRBJ2-1; clone_size: NA; cdr3_nt: TGTGCCAGCAGCTTGAAAGCGGGGGGGCTCAATGAGCAGTTCTTC; cdr3_aa: CASSLKAGGLNEQFF
v_call: TRBV7-9; d_call: TRBD2; j_call: TRBJ2-3; clone_size: NA; cdr3_nt: TGTGCCAGCAGCTCTGCCGGGACTAGCGGGGGCCTCACCACAGATACGCAGTATTTT; cdr3_aa: CASSSAGTSGGLTTDTQYF
v_call: TRBV5-1; d_call: TRBD1; j_call: TRBJ2-3; clone_size: NA; cdr3_nt: TGCGCCAGCAGCTCCCAGGGGGCGCACCCAGATACGCAGTATTTT; cdr3_aa: CASSSQGAHPDTQYF
v_call: TRBV6-1; d_call: NA; j_call: TRBJ1-2; clone_size: NA; cdr3_nt: TGTGCCAGCAGTGAAGAAAGGGGATATAACTATGGCTACACCTTC; cdr3_aa: CASSEERGYNYGYTF
v_call: TRBV14; d_call: TRBD1; j_call: TRBJ1-2; clone_size: NA; cdr3_nt: TGTGCCAGCAGCCTATCACAGGGGTATGGCTACACCTTC; cdr3_aa: CASSLSQGYGYTF
v_call: TRBV5-6; d_call: NA; j_call: TRBJ1-2; clone_size: NA; cdr3_nt: TGTGCCAGCAGCGTGACTCTAGACGGCCGCCTCTATGGCTACACCTTC; cdr3_aa: CASSVTLDGRLYGYTF
v_call: TRBV21-1; d_call: NA; j_call: TRBJ1-6; clone_size: few; cdr3_nt: TGTGCCAGCAGCAACAGGGATTCACCCCTCCACTTT; cdr3_aa: CASSNRDSPLHF
v_call: TRBV5-1; d_call: NA; j_call: TRBJ1-1; clone_size: NA; cdr3_nt: TGCGCCAGCAGCTTGGGCAGTTGGGGGAACACTGAAGCTTTCTTT; cdr3_aa: CASSLGSWGNTEAFF
v_call: TRBV29-1; d_call: NA; j_call: TRBJ1-2; clone_size: NA; cdr3_nt: TGCAGCGCCTCCGGGGTCCCCTATGGCTACACCTTC; cdr3_aa: CSASGVPYGYTF
v_call: TRBV19; d_call: NA; j_call: TRBJ1-1; clone_size: NA; cdr3_nt: TGTGCCAGTAGTATAGATACGGGGGCCCTATCGCGTGCTTTCTTT; cdr3_aa: CASSIDTGALSRAFF
v_call: TRBV18; d_call: NA; j_call: TRBJ1-5; clone_size: NA; cdr3_nt: TGTGCCAGCTCACTAGGACAAAATATCAATCAGCCCCAGCATTTT; cdr3_aa: CASSLGQNINQPQHF
v_call: TRBV28; d_call: TRBD1; j_call: TRBJ2-4; clone_size: NA; cdr3_nt: TGTGCCAGCAGTGAGACAGGGAGTGTGGACATTCAGTACTTC; cdr3_aa: CASSETGSVDIQYF
v_call: TRBV29-1; d_call: TRBD1; j_call: TRBJ1-5; clone_size: few; cdr3_nt: TGCAGCGTTGTTTTGAAACAGGGGGGCCAGCCCCAGCATTTT; cdr3_aa: CSVVLKQGGQPQHF
v_call: TRBV7-9; d_call: NA; j_call: TRBJ2-3; clone_size: NA; cdr3_nt: TGTGCCAGCAGCTTACGGGCCGGGGGAGAAACCACAGATACGCAGTATTTT; cdr3_aa: CASSLRAGGETTDTQYF
v_call: TRBV25-1; d_call: NA; j_call: TRBJ1-1; clone_size: NA; cdr3_nt: TGTGCCAGCAGTGAATACACTGAAGCTTTCTTT; cdr3_aa: CASSEYTEAFF
v_call: TRBV5-1; d_call: NA; j_call: TRBJ1-1; clone_size: NA; cdr3_nt: TGCGCCAGCAGCCCTGAGGGGGGCCTGAACACTGAAGCTTTCTTT; cdr3_aa: CASSPEGGLNTEAFF
v_call: TRBV30; d_call: NA; j_call: TRBJ1-3; clone_size: NA; cdr3_nt: TGTGCCTGGACCCTATCAGGGCTCTCTGGAAACACCATATATTTT; cdr3_aa: CAWTLSGLSGNTIYF
v_call: TRBV27; d_call: NA; j_call: TRBJ1-4; clone_size: NA; cdr3_nt: TGTGCCAGCTCGTTCTCAACTAATGAAAAACTGTTTTTT; cdr3_aa: CASSFSTNEKLFF
v_call: TRBV14; d_call: NA; j_call: TRBJ2-7; clone_size: NA; cdr3_nt: TGTGCCAGCAGCCAAAATCAGGGAATCTACGAGCAGTACTTC; cdr3_aa: CASSQNQGIYEQYF
v_call: TRBV19; d_call: NA; j_call: TRBJ2-2; clone_size: NA; cdr3_nt: TGTGCCAGTGGGCCGAACACCGGGGAGCTGTTTTTT; cdr3_aa: CASGPNTGELFF
v_call: TRBV4-2; d_call: NA; j_call: TRBJ1-1; clone_size: NA; cdr3_nt: TGTGCCAGCAGCCAAGGGACTGAAGCTTTCTTT; cdr3_aa: CASSQGTEAFF
v_call: TRBV7-9; d_call: TRBD1; j_call: TRBJ2-7; clone_size: NA; cdr3_nt: TGTGCCAGCAGCAATGTCCCGGGACAGGGGGAATACGAGCAGTACTTC; cdr3_aa: CASSNVPGQGEYEQYF
v_call: TRBV5-6; d_call: NA; j_call: TRBJ2-2; clone_size: NA; cdr3_nt: TGTGCCAGCAGCCCGTACACCGGGACTGGGGAGCTGTTTTTT; cdr3_aa: CASSPYTGTGELFF
v_call: TRBV30; d_call: NA; j_call: TRBJ2-2; clone_size: NA; cdr3_nt: TGTGCCTGGAGGGACTTACTGGACGGGGAGCTGTTTTTT; cdr3_aa: CAWRDLLDGELFF
v_call: TRBV27; d_call: NA; j_call: TRBJ1-4; clone_size: NA; cdr3_nt: TGTGCCAGCAGTTTTATCGGGACGGGTGAAAAACTGTTTTTT; cdr3_aa: CASSFIGTGEKLFF
v_call: TRBV10-3; d_call: TRBD1; j_call: TRBJ1-3; clone_size: NA; cdr3_nt: TGTGCCATCAGGTGGGACAGACAGGGAAACACCATATATTTT; cdr3_aa: CAIRWDRQGNTIYF